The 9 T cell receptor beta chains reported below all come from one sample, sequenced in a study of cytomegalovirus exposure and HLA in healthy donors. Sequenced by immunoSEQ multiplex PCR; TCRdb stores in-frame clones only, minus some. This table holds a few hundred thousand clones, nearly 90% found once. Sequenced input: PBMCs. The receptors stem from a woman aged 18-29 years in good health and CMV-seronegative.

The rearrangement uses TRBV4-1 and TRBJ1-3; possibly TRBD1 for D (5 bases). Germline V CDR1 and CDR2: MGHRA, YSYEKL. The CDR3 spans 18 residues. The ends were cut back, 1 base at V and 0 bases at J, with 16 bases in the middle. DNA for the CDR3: TGCGCCAGCAGCCAAGTTTCGTCCCGACAGACCTCTGGAAACACCATATATTTT. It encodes CASSQVSSRQTSGNTIYF.

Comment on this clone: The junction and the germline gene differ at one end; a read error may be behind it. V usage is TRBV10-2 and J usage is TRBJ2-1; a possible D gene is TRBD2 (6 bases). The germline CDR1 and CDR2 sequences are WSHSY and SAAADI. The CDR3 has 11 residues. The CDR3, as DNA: TGCGCCAGCAGTGATGGGACTTCAGATGTCTTC. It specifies CASSDGTSDVF.

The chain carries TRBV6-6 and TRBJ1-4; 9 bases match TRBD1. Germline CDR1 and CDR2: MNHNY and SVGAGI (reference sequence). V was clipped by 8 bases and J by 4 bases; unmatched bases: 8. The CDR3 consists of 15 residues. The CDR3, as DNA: TGTGCCAGCGGGCTTTGGACAGGGGATAATGAAAAACTGTTTTTT. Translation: CASGLWTGDNEKLFF.

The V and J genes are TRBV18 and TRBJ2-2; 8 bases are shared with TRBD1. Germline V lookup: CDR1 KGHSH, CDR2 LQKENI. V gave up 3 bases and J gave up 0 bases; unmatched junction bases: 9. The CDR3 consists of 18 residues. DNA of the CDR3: TGTGCCAGCTCACCGTTAGGGGGACAGGAGGCGAACACCGGGGAGCTGTTTTTT. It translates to CASSPLGGQEANTGELFF.

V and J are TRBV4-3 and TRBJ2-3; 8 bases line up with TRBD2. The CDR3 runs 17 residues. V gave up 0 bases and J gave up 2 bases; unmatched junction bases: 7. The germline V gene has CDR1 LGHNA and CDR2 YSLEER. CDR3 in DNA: TGCGCCAGCAGCCAAGAGGTCGCGGGGGGCCACACAGATACGCAGTATTTT. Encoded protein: CASSQEVAGGHTDTQYF.

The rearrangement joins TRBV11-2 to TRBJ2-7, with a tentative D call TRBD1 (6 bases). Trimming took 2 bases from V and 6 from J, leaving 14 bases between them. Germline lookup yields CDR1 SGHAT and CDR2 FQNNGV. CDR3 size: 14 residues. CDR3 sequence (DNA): TGTGCCAGCAGCTTAACAACAGGGCTGGGCGAGCAGTACGTC. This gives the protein CASSLTTGLGEQYV.

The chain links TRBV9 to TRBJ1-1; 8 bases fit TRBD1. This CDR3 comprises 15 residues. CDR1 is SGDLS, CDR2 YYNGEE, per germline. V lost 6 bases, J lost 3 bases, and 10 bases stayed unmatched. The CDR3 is CASTDRQGIDTEAFF. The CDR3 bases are TGTGCCAGCACCGATAGACAGGGGATAGACACTGAAGCTTTCTTT. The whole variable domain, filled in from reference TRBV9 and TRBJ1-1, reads DSGVTQTPKHLITATGQRVTLRCSPRSGDLSVYWYQQSLDQGLQFLIQYYNGEERAKGNILERFSAQQFPDLHSELNLSSLELGDSALYFCASTDRQGIDTEAFFGQGTRLTVV.

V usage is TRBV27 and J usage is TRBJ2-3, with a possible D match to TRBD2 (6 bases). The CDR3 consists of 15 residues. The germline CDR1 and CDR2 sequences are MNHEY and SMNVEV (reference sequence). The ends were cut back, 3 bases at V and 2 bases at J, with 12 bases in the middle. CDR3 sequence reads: CASSFLRGDTDTQYF. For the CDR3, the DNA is TGTGCCAGCAGTTTTTTGCGGGGAGACACAGATACGCAGTATTTT.

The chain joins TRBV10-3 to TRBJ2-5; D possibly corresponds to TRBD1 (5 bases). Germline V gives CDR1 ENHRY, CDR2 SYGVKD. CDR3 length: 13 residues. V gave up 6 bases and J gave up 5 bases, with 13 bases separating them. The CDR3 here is CAIRWGAGETQYF. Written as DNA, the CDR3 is TGTGCCATCAGGTGGGGCGCAGGGGAGACCCAGTACTTC.